This T cell receptor beta chain was recorded in a study of cytomegalovirus exposure and HLA in healthy donors. Study findings and constraints: In terms of immune exposure information, only CMV serostatus was available.

The PCR made use of 60 Vbeta and 13 Jbeta primers. Measured with immunoSEQ multiplex PCR; TCRdb has only the in-frame clones, and not every one. The table shows some 180,000 clones, with approximately 84% occurring only once. This clone has a single count. Antigen unknown. V lost 1 base, J lost 6 bases, and 14 bases lay in between. The CDR3 totals 15 residues. The germline gives CDR1 LGHNA, CDR2 YNFKEQ. The sequence derives from a female donor in good health and CMV-seronegative. The chain uses TRBV4-2 and TRBJ2-3; possibly TRBD2 for D (6 bases). What was sequenced was PBMCs. CDR3 residues: CASSQVSGLKDTQYF. CDR3 DNA: TGTGCCAGCAGCCAAGTGTCCGGACTAAAGGATACGCAGTATTTT.